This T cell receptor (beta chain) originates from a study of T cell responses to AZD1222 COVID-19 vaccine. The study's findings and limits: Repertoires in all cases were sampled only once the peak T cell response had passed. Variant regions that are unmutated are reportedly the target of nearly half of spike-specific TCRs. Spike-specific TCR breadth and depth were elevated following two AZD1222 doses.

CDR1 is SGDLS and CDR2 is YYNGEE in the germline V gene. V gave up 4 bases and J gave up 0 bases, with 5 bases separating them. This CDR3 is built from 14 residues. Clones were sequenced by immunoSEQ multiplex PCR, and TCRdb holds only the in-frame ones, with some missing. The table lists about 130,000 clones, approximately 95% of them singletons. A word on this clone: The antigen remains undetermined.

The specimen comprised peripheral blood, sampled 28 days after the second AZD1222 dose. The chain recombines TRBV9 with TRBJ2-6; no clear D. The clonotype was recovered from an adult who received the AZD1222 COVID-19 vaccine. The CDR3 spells CASSYGSGANVLTF. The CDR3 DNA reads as TGTGCCAGCAGCTACGGCTCTGGGGCCAACGTCCTGACTTTC.